These 7 T cell receptor beta chains were sequenced from one sample in a study of regulatory T cells in long-lasting Graves disease. The time point was: newly diagnosed GD, antithyroid drugs for less than 3 months. The authors made the TCR library using RNA they extracted from PBMCs. Both iRepertoire HTBI primers and Arm-PCR of CDR3 regions were used to build the TCR beta libraries. MiXCR, applied by TCRdb to the multiplex PCR reads, yields one record per CDR3 protein. Of about 620,000 distinct CDR3 sequences listed, roughly 15% are singletons. The data also belong to a second study, concerning T cells in Graves' hyperthyroidism and ophthalmopathy.

The sequencing here drew on peripheral blood mononuclear cells (PBMCs), taken at new diagnosis, from a patient treated with antithyroid drugs. These TCRs come from a woman aged 25 to 39 with Graves disease.

The genes are TRBV7-3 and TRBJ2-1; 12 bases agree with TRBD2. Germline V gene lookup returns CDR1 SGHTA and CDR2 FQGTGA. CDR3 length: 19 amino acids. V was pared by 1 base and J by 8 bases, with 15 bases of the junction left unmatched. In DNA, the CDR3 is TGTGCCAGCAGCTTAAATCCTAGCGGGAGGGCCTCCTCACTAGATGAGCAGTTCTTC. Residues: CASSLNPSGRASSLDEQFF.

This clonotype was seen many times. The chain couples TRBV11-2 to TRBJ2-7; D is undetermined. With 3 bases removed from V and 0 bases from J, the gap between germline ends came to 9 bases. From germline, CDR1 is SGHAT and CDR2 FQNNGV. The CDR3 has 14 amino acids. CDR3 DNA sequence: TGTGCCAGCAGCTTTCCAAGCAGCTCCTACGAGCAGTACTTC. Encoded protein: CASSFPSSSYEQYF.

This clonotype came up a few times. This chain links TRBV6-1 with TRBJ2-7; D possibly matches TRBD1 or TRBD2 (5 bases each). CDR1 and CDR2 (germline): MNHNS, SASEGT. Trimming pared 7 bases from V and 2 bases from J, leaving 15 bases between. The CDR3 contains 14 residues. The CDR3 DNA reads TGTGCCAGCAAGGCCGGGACGGAGACCTACGAGCAGTACTTC. Amino acids: CASKAGTETYEQYF.

Worth noting for this clonotype: A read error may be the cause here, since a much bigger clone is one base away. The J gene is TRBJ2-5, the V gene TRBV27, with D possibly TRBD2 on 5 matching bases. The CDR3 has 16 amino acids. Germline V lookup: CDR1 MNHEY, CDR2 SMNVEV (reference sequence). DNA of the CDR3: TGTGCCAGCAGTTTAACCCAAGCCCGCCTGGGAGAGACCCAGTGCTTC. It specifies CASSLTQARLGETQCF.

There are a few counts of this clonotype. V and J are TRBV7-2 and TRBJ1-1; 9 nucleotides agree with TRBD1. Germline V lookup: CDR1 SGHTA, CDR2 FQGNSA. This CDR3 comprises 17 residues. Losses at the gene ends were 6 bases for V and 5 bases for J; bases not matched to a gene: 16. The CDR3 nucleotides are TGTGCCAGCAGACCAGACGGAAACAGGGGGCGTCTTACTGAAGCTTTCTTT. Translation: CASRPDGNRGRLTEAFF.

At least ten counts were recorded for this clonotype. The chain links TRBV28 to TRBJ2-1; D is uncertain. V was shortened by 5 bases and J by 10 bases, with 15 bases between the two germline ends. The CDR3 consists of 13 residues. In germline, CDR1 is MDHEN, CDR2 SYDVKM. The chain's CDR3 is CASSPAPISEQFF. The DNA for the CDR3 is TGTGCCAGCAGTCCCGCCCCGATTAGCGAGCAGTTCTTC. Variable domain in full (rest from reference TRBV28 and TRBJ2-1): DVKVTQSSRYLVKRTGEKVFLECVQDMDHENMFWYRQDPGLGLRLIYFSYDVKMKEKGDIPEGYSVSREKKERFSLILESASTNQTSMYLCASSPAPISEQFFGPGTRLTVL.

Ten or more counts support this clonotype. The chain links TRBV30 to TRBJ1-1; D not resolved. The CDR3 has 13 amino acids. Trimming removed 2 bases at V and 1 base at J, with 8 bases between. Germline V gene lookup returns CDR1 GTSNPN and CDR2 SVGIG (reference sequence). The CDR3 DNA sequence: TGTGCCTGGAGTCGTCTCCGGAACACTGAAGCTTTCTTT. Translation gives CAWSRLRNTEAFF.